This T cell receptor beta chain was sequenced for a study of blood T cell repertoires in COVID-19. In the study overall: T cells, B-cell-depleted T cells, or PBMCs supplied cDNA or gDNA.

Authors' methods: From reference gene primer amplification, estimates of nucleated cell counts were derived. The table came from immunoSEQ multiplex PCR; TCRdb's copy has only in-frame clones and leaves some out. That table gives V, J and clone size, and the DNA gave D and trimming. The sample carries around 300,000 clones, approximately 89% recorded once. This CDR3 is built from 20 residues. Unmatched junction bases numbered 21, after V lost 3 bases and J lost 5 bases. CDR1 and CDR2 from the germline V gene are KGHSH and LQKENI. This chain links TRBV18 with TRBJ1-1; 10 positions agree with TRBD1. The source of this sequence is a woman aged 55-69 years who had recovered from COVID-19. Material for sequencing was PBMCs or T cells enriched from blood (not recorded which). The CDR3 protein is CASSPRKLGTGAMRGTEAFF. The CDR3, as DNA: TGTGCCAGCTCACCTCGAAAACTTGGGACAGGGGCGATGAGGGGTACTGAAGCTTTCTTT.